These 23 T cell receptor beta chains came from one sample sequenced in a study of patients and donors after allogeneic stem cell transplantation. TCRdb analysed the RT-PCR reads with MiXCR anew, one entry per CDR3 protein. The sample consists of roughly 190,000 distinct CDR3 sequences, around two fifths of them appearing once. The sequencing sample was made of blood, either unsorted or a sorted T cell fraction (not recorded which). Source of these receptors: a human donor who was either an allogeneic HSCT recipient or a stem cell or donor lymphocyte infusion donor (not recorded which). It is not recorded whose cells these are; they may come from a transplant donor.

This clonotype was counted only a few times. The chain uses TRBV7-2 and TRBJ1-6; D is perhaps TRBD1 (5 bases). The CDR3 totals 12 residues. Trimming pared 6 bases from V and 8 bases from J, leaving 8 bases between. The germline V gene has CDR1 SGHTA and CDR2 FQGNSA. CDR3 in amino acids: CASRQGDSPLHF. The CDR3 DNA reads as TGTGCCAGCAGGCAGGGAGATTCACCCCTCCACTTT.

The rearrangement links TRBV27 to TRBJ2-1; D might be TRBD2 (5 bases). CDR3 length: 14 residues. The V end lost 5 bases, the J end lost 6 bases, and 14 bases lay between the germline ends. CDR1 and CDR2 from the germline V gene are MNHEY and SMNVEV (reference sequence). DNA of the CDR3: TGTGCCAGCAGTCACCGTTGGCTAGCCAATGAGCAGTTCTTC. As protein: CASSHRWLANEQFF.

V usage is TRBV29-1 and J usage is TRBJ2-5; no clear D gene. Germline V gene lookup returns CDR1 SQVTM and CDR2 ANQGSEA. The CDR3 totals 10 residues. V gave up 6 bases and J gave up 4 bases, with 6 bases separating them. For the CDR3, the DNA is TGCAGCGTGCTTGGAGAGACCCAGTACTTC. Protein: CSVLGETQYF.

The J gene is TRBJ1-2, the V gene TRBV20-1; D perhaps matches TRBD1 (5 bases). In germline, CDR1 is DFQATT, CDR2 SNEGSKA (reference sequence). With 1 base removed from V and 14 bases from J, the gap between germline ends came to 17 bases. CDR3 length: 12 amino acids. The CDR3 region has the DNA TGCAGTGCTAGAGGACAGAGCTTCTTGGGGACCTTC. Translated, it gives CSARGQSFLGTF.

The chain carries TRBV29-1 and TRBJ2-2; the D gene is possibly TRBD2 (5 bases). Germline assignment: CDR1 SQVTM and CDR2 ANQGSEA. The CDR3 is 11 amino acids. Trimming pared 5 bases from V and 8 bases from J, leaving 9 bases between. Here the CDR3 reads CSVYERGELFF. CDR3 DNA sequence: TGCAGCGTTTACGAGCGGGGGGAGCTGTTTTTT.

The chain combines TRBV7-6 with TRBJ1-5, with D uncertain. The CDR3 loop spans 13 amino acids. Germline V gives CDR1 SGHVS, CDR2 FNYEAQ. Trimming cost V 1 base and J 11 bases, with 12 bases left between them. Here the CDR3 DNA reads TGTGCCAGCAGCTTAGATCCGGCCGAGGCCCAGCATTTT. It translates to CASSLDPAEAQHF.

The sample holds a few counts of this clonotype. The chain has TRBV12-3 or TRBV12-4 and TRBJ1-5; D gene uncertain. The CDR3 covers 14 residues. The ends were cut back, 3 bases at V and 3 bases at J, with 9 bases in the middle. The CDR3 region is CASSFERDNQPQHF. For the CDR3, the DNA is TGTGCCAGCAGTTTCGAAAGAGACAATCAGCCCCAGCATTTT.

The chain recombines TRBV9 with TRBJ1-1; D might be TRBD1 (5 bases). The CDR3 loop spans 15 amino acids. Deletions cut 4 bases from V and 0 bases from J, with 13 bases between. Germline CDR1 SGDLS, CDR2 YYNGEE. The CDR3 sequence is CASSISGTMNTEAFF. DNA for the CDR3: TGTGCCAGCAGCATTTCCGGGACGATGAACACTGAAGCTTTCTTT.

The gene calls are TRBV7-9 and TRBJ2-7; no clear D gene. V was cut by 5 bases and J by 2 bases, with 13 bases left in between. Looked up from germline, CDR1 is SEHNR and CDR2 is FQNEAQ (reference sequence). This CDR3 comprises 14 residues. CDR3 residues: CASSQRRVPYEQYF. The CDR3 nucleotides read TGTGCCAGCAGCCAACGACGGGTTCCCTACGAGCAGTACTTC.

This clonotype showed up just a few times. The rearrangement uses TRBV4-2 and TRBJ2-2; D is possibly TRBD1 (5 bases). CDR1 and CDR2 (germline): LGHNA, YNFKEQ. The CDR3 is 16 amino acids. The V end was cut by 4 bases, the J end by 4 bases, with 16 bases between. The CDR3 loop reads CASSPRMGRGTGELFF. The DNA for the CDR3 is TGTGCCAGCAGCCCTCGGATGGGAAGGGGCACCGGGGAGCTGTTTTTT.

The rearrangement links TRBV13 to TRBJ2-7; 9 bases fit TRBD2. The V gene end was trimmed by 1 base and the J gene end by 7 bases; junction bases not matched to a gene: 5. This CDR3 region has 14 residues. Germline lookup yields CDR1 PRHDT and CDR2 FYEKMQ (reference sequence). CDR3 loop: CASSLEAGGGEQYF. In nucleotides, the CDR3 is TGTGCCAGCAGCTTAGAAGCGGGAGGAGGAGAGCAGTACTTC.

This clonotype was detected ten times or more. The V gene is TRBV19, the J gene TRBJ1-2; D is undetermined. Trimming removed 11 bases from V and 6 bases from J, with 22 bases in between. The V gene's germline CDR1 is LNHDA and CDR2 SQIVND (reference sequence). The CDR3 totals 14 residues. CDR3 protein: CACSSGPSYDGYTF. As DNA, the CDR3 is TGTGCCTGTTCGTCCGGACCCAGTTACGATGGCTACACCTTC.

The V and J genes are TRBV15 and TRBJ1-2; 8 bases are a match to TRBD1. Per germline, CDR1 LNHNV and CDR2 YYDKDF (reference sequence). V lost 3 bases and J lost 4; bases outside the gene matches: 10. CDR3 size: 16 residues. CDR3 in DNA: TGTGCCACCAGCAGGGCAGGGGGCCCCCAAGGCTATGGCTACACCTTC. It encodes CATSRAGGPQGYGYTF.

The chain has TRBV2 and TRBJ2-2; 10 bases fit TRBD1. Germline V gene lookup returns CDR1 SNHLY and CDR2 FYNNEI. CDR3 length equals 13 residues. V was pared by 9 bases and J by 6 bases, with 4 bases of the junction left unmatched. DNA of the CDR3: TGTGCCAGTTTCGGACAGGGGGCCGGGGAGCTGTTTTTT. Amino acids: CASFGQGAGELFF. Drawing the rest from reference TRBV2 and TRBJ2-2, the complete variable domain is EPEVTQTPSHQVTQMGQEVILRCVPISNHLYFYWYRQILGQKVEFLVSFYNNEISEKSEIFDDQFSVERPDGSNFTLKIRSTKLEDSAMYFCASFGQGAGELFFGEGSRLTVL.

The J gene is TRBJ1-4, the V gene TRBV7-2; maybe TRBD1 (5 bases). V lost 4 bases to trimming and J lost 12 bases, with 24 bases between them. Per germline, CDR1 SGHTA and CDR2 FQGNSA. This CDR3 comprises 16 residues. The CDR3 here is CASSSLLGMRMGELFF. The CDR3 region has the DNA TGTGCCAGCAGCTCGCTGCTAGGCATGCGGATGGGGGAACTGTTTTTT.

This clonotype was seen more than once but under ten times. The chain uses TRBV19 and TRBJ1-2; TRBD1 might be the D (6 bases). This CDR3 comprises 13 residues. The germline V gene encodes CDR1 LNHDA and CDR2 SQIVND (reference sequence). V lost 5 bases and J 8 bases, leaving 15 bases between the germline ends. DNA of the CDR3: TGTGCCAGTAGTTTAGCCTCAGGGGCCGGCTACACCTTC. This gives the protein CASSLASGAGYTF.

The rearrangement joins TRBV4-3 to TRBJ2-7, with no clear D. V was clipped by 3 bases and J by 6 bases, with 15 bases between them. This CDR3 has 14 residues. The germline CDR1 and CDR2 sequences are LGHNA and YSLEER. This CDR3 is CASSQFQSGGEQYF. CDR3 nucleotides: TGCGCCAGCAGCCAGTTTCAGTCGGGCGGCGAGCAGTACTTC.

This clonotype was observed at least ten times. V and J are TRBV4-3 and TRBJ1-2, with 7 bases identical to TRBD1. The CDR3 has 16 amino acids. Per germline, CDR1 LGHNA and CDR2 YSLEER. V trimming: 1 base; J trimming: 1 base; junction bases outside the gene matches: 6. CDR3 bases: TGCGCCAGCAGCCAAGGGGCCGGGACAGTTAACTATGGCTACACCTTC. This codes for CASSQGAGTVNYGYTF.

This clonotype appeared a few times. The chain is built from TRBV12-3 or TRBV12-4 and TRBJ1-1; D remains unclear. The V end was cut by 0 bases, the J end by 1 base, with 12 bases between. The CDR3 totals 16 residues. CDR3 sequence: CASSLAHVGGNTEAFF. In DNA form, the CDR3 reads TGTGCCAGCAGTTTAGCGCATGTAGGTGGGAACACTGAAGCTTTCTTT.

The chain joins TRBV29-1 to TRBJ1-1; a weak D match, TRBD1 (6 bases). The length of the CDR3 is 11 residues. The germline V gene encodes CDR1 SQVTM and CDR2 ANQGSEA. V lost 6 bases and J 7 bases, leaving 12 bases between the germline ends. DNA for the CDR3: TGCAGCGTACTACAGGGACTTGAAGCTTTCTTT. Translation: CSVLQGLEAFF. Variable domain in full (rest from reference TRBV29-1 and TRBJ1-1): SAVISQKPSRDICQRGTSLTIQCQVDSQVTMMFWYRQQPGQSLTLIATANQGSEATYESGFVIDKFPISRPNLTFSTLTVSNMSPEDSSIYLCSVLQGLEAFFGQGTRLTVV.

The CDR3 DNA follows: TGTGCCAGCTCACCATCAAGCGGGGGGCGAAACACCGGGGAGCTGTTTTTT. This gives the protein CASSPSSGGRNTGELFF. The chain links TRBV18 to TRBJ2-2, with 9 nucleotides matching TRBD2. Trimming cost V 2 bases and J 2 bases; bases outside gene matches: 6. The CDR3 consists of 17 residues. Germline CDR1 and CDR2: KGHSH and LQKENI.

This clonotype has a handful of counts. Here the CDR3 DNA reads TGCGCCAGCAGCCAAGAGTACGCGAACTCCTACGAGCAGTACTTC. Translating it yields CASSQEYANSYEQYF. This chain connects TRBV4-3 to TRBJ2-7; D ambiguous. Germline values: CDR1 LGHNA, CDR2 YSLEER. With 0 bases removed from V and 0 bases from J, the gap between germline ends came to 9 bases. The CDR3 runs to 15 residues.

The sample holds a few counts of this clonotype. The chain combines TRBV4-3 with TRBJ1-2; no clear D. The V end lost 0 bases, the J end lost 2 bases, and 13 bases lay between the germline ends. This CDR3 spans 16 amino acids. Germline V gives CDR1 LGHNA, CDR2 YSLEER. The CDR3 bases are TGCGCCAGCAGCCAAGAACTTATGTGGGTGAACTATGGCTACACCTTC. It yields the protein CASSQELMWVNYGYTF.